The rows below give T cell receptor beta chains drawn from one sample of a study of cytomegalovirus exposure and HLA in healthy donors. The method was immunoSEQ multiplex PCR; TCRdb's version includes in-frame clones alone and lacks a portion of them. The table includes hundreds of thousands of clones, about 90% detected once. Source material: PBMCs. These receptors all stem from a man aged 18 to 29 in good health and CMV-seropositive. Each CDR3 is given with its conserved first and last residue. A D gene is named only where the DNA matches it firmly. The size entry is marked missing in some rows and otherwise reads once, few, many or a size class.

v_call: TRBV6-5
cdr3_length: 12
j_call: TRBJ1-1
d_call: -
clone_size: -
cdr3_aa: CASSQRGDEAFF
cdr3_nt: TGTGCCAGCAGCCAGCGGGGAGATGAAGCTTTCTTT

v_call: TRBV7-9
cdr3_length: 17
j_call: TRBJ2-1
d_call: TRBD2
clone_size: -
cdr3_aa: CASSLRRTGGSYNEQFF
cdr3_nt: TGTGCCAGCAGCTTACGTAGAACGGGAGGCTCCTACAATGAGCAGTTCTTC

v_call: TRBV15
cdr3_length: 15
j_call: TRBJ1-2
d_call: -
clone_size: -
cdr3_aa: CATSRDKSTAAGYTF
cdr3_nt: TGTGCCACCAGCAGAGATAAGTCGACAGCTGCCGGCTACACCTTC

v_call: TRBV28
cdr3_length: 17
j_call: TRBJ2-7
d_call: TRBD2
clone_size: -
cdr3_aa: CASSSLGLAGVPYEQYF
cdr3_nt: TGTGCCAGCAGTTCACTCGGACTAGCGGGAGTCCCCTACGAGCAGTACTTC

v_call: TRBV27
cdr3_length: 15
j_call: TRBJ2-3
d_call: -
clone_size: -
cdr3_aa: CASNPWQGTPDTQYF
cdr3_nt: TGTGCCAGCAACCCTTGGCAGGGCACCCCAGATACGCAGTATTTT

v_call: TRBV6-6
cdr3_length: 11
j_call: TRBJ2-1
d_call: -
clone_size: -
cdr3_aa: CASSTTYEQFF
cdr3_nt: TGTGCCAGCAGCACAACTTATGAGCAGTTCTTC

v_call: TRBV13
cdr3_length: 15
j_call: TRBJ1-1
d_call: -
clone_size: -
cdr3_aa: CASSPRGRENTEAFF
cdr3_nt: TGTGCCAGCAGCCCACGGGGGAGAGAGAACACTGAAGCTTTCTTT

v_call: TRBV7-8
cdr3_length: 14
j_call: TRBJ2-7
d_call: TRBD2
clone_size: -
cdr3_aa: CASSLARGDLEQYF
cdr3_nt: TGTGCCAGCAGCTTAGCGCGGGGGGATCTCGAGCAGTACTTC

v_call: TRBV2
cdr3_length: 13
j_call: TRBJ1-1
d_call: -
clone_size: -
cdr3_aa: CASREGMNTEAFF
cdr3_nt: TGTGCCAGCAGGGAAGGGATGAACACTGAAGCTTTCTTT

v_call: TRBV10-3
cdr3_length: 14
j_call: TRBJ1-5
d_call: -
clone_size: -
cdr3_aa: CAISEAGSNQPQHF
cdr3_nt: TGTGCCATCAGTGAGGCAGGGAGCAATCAGCCCCAGCATTTT

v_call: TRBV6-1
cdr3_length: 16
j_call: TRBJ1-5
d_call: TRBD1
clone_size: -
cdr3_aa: CASSEAPGQSNQPQHF
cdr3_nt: TGTGCCAGCAGTGAAGCGCCGGGACAGAGCAATCAGCCCCAGCATTTT

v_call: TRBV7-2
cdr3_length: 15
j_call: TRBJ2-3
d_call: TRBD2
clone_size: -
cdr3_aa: CASSSSGVQGPTQYF
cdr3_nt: TGTGCCAGCAGCTCGAGCGGGGTCCAGGGTCCTACGCAGTATTTT

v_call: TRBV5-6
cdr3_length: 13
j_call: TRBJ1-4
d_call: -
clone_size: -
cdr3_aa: CASRPRSDEKLFF
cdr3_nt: TGTGCCAGCAGGCCTCGGTCGGATGAAAAACTGTTTTTT

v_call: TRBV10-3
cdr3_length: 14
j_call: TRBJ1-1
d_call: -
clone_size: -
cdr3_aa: CAISPRGQGTEAFF
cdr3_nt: TGTGCCATCAGTCCTCGGGGTCAGGGCACTGAAGCTTTCTTT

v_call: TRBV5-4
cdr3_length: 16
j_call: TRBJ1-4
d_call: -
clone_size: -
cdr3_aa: CASSLGGGVMNEKLFF
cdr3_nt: TGTGCCAGCAGCTTGGGCGGGGGGGTAATGAATGAAAAACTGTTTTTT

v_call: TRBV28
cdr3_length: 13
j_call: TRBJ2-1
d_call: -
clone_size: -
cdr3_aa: CASSPPRHNEQFF
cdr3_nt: TGTGCCAGCAGTCCACCTCGACACAATGAGCAGTTCTTC

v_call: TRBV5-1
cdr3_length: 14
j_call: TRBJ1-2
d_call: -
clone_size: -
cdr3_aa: CASTLGGDFYGYTF
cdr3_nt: TGCGCCAGCACCCTAGGAGGGGATTTCTATGGCTACACCTTC

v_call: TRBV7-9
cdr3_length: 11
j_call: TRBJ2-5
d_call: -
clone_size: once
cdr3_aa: CASSNQETQYF
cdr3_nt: TGTGCCAGCAGCAACCAAGAGACCCAGTACTTC

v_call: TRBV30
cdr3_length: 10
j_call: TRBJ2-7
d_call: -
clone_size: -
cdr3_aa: CAWSGYEQYF
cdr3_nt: TGTGCCTGGTCTGGATACGAGCAGTACTTC

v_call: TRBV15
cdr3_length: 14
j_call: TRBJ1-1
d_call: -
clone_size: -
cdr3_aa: CATSRGRMNTEAFF
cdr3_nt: TGTGCCACCAGCCGGGGACGGATGAACACTGAAGCTTTCTTT

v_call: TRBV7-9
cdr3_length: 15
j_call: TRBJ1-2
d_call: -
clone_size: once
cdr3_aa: CASSLVHRRHYGYTF
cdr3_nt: TGTGCCAGCAGCTTAGTTCATCGACGCCACTATGGCTACACCTTC

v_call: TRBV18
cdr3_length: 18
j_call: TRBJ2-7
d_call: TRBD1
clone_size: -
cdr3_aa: CASSPTRADRGASYEQYF
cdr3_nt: TGTGCCAGCTCACCCACGCGGGCCGACAGGGGCGCCTCCTACGAGCAGTACTTC

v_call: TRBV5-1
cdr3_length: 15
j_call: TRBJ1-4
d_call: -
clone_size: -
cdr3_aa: CASSAREITNEKLFF
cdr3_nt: TGCGCCAGCAGCGCCAGAGAAATAACTAATGAAAAACTGTTTTTT

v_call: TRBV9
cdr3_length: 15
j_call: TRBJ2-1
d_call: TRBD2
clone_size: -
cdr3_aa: CASSVPAGGANEQFF
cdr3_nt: TGTGCCAGCAGCGTACCGGCGGGAGGGGCCAATGAGCAGTTCTTC

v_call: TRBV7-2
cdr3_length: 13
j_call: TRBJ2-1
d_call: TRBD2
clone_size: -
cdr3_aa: CASSRAGANEQFF
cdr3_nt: TGTGCCAGCAGCAGAGCGGGAGCCAATGAGCAGTTCTTC

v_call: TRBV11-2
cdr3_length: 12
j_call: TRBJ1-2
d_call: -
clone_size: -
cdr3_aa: CASSPGGYGYTF
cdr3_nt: TGTGCCAGCAGCCCTGGGGGCTATGGCTACACCTTC

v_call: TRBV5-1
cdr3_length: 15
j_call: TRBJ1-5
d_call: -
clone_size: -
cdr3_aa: CASSLGGYSNQPQHF
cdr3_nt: TGCGCCAGCAGCCTGGGAGGGTATAGCAATCAGCCCCAGCATTTT

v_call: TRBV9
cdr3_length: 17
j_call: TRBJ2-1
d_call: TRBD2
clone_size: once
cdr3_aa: CASSVGPTGLAGREQFF
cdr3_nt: TGTGCCAGCAGCGTAGGCCCTACGGGGCTAGCGGGACGTGAGCAGTTCTTC

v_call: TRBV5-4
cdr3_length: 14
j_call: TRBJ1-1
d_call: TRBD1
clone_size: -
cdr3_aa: CASSFWDRTTEAFF
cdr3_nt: TGTGCCAGCAGCTTTTGGGACAGGACGACTGAAGCTTTCTTT

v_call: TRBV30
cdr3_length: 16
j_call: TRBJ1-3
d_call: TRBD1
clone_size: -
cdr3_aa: CAWSVRTGVSGNTIYF
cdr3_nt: TGTGCCTGGAGTGTCCGGACAGGGGTCTCTGGAAACACCATATATTTT

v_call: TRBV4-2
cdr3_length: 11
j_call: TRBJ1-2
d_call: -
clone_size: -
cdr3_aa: CASSSDYGYTF
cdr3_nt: TGTGCCAGCAGTTCCGACTATGGCTACACCTTC

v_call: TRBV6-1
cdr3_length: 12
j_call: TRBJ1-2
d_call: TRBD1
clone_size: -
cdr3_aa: CASRQGDYGYTF
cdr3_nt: TGTGCCAGCAGGCAGGGGGACTATGGCTACACCTTC

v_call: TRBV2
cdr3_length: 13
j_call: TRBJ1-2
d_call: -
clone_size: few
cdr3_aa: CASRPGHIYGYTF
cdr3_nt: TGTGCCAGCAGGCCGGGACATATCTATGGCTACACCTTC

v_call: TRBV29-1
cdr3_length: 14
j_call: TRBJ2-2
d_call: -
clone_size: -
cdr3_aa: CSVVETGRYRELFF
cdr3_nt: TGCAGCGTTGTGGAGACAGGCCGTTACAGGGAGCTGTTTTTT

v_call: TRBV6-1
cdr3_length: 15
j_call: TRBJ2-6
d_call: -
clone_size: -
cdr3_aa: CASTQGSSGANVLTF
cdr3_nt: TGTGCCAGCACCCAGGGATCGTCTGGGGCCAACGTCCTGACTTTC

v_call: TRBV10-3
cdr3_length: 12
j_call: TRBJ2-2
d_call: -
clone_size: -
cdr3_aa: CAINSGIGELFF
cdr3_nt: TGTGCCATCAATTCAGGGATCGGGGAGCTGTTTTTT

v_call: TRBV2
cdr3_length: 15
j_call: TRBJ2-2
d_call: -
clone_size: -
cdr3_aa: CASSPGPGKLGELFF
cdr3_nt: TGTGCCAGCAGTCCCGGGCCTGGGAAGCTCGGGGAGCTGTTTTTT

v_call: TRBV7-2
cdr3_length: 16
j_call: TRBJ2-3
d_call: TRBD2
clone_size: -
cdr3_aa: CASSLTPGLETDTQYF
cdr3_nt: TGTGCCAGCAGCTTAACACCGGGACTAGAAACAGATACGCAGTATTTT

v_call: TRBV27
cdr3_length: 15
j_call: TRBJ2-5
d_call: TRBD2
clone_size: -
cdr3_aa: CASSSTGLAAETQYF
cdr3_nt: TGTGCCAGCAGTTCTACGGGACTAGCGGCAGAGACCCAGTACTTC

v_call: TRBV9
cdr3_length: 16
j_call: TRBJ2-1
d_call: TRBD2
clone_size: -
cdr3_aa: CASSVSPSGSYNEQFF
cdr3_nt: TGTGCCAGCAGCGTATCCCCTAGCGGGAGTTACAATGAGCAGTTCTTC

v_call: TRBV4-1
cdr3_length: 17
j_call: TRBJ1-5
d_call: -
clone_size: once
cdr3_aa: CASSQDGSLGGAQPQHF
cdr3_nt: TGCGCCAGCAGCCAAGACGGATCTTTGGGGGGCGCGCAGCCCCAGCATTTT

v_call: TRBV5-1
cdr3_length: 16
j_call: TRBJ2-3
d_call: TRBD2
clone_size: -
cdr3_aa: CASSPGASGGTDTQYF
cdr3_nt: TGCGCCAGCAGCCCCGGTGCTAGCGGAGGCACAGATACGCAGTATTTT

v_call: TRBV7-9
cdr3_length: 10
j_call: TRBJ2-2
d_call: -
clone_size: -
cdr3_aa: CASSYEELFF
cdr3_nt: TGTGCCAGCAGCTACGAGGAGCTGTTTTTT

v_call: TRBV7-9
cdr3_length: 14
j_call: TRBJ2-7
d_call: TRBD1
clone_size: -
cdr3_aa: CASSSGQGAYEQYF
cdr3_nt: TGTGCCAGCAGCTCTGGACAGGGGGCTTACGAGCAGTACTTC

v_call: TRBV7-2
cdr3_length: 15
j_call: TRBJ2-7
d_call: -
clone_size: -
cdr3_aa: CASSLVRDPQYEQYF
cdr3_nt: TGTGCCAGCAGCTTAGTGAGGGATCCGCAATACGAGCAGTACTTC

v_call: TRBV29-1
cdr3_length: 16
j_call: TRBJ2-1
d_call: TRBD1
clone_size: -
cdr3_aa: CSVEGGTGALYNEQFF
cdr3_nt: TGCAGCGTTGAGGGGGGGACAGGGGCTTTATACAATGAGCAGTTCTTC

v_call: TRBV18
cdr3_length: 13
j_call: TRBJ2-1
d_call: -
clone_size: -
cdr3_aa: CASSPLQVDEQFF
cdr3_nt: TGTGCCAGCTCACCACTGCAGGTAGATGAGCAGTTCTTC

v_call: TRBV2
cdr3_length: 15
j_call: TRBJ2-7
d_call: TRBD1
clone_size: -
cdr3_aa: CASSEEGQGFHEQYF
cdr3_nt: TGTGCCAGCAGTGAAGAGGGACAGGGATTCCACGAGCAGTACTTC

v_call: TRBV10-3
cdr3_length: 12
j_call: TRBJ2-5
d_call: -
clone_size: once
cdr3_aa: CAISENPPTQYF
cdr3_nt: TGTGCCATCAGTGAAAACCCCCCGACCCAGTACTTC

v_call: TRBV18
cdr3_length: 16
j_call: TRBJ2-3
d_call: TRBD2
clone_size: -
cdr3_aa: CASSPNAGASTDTQYF
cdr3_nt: TGTGCCAGCTCACCAAACGCGGGAGCGAGCACAGATACGCAGTATTTT

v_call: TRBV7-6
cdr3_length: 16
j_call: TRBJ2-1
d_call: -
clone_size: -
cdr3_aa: CASSLLWEIGYNEQFF
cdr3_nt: TGTGCCAGCAGCCTCTTGTGGGAGATTGGCTACAATGAGCAGTTCTTC

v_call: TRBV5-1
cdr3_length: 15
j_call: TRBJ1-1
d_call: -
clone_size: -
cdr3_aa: CASSLPGLANTEAFF
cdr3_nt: TGCGCCAGCAGCTTGCCGGGTCTTGCGAACACTGAAGCTTTCTTT

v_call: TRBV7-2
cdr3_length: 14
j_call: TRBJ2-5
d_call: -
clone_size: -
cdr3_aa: CASSFQQGQETQYF
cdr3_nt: TGTGCCAGCAGCTTCCAACAGGGCCAAGAGACCCAGTACTTC